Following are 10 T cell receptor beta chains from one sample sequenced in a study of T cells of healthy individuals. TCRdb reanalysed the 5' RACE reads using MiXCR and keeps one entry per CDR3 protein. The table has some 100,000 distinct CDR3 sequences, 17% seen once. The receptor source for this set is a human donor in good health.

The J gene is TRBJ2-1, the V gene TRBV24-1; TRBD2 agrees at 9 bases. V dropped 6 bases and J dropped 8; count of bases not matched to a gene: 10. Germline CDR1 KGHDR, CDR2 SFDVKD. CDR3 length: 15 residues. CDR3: CATSPGVAGVHEQFF. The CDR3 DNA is TGTGCCACCAGTCCCGGGGTAGCGGGAGTCCATGAGCAGTTCTTC.

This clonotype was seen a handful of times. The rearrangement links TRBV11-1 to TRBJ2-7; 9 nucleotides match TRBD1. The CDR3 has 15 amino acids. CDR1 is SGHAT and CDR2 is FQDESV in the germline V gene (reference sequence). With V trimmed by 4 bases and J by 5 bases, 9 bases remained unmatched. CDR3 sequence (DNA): TGTGCCAGCAGCTACAGAGGACAGGGGCTCAACGAGCAGTACTTC. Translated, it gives CASSYRGQGLNEQYF.

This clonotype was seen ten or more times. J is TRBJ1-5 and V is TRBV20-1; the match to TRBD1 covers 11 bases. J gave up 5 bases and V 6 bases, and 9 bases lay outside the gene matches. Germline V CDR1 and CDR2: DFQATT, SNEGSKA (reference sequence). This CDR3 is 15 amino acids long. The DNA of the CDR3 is TGCAGTGCCGATACTCCGGGACAGGGGGATCAGCCCCAGCATTTT. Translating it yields CSADTPGQGDQPQHF.

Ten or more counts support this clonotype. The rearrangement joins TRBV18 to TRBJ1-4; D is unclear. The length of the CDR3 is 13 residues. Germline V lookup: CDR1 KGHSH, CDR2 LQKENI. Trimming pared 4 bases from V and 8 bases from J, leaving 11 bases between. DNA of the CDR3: TGTGCCAGCTCACGGAATGTGGGGGAAAAACTGTTTTTT. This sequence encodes CASSRNVGEKLFF.

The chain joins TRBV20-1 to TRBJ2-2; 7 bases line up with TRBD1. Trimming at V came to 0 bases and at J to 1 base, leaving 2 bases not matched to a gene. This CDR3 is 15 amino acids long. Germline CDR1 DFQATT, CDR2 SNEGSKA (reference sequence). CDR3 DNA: TGCAGTGCTAGAGATCAGGGGGTGAACACCGGGGAGCTGTTTTTT. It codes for CSARDQGVNTGELFF.

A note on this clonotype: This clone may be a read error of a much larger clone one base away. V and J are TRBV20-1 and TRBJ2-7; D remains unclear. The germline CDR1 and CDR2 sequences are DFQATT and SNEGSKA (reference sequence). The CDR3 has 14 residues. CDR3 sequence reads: CSAPRWVSSYERYF. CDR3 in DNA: TGCAGTGCTCCCCGCTGGGTAAGCTCCTACGAGCGGTACTTC.

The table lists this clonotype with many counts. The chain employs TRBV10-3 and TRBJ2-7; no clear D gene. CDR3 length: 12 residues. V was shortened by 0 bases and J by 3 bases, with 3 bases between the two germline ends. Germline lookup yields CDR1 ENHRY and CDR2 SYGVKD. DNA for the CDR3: TGTGCCATCAGTGAGTCCAACTACGAGCAGTACTTC. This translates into CAISESNYEQYF.

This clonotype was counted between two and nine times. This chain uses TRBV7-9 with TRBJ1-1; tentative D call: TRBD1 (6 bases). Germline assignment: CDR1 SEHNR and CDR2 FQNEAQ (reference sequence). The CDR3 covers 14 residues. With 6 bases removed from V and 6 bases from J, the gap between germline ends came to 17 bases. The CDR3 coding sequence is TGTGCCAGCAGTTTGGTTCAGGGGAGTCCTGAAGCTTTCTTT. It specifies CASSLVQGSPEAFF.

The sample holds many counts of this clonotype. CDR3 DNA sequence: TGCAGTGCTAGCGTTAACTACGAGCAGTACTTC. This sequence encodes CSASVNYEQYF. The gene calls are TRBV20-1 and TRBJ2-7, with D uncertain. The V and J ends lost 3 bases and 3 bases respectively, with 6 bases between them. Germline CDR1 DFQATT, CDR2 SNEGSKA (reference sequence). This CDR3 spans 11 amino acids.

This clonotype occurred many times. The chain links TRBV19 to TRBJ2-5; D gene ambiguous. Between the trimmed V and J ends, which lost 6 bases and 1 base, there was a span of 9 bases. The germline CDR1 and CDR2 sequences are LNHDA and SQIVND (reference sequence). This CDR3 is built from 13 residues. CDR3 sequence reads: CASSVRGQETQYF. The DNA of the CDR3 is TGTGCCAGTAGCGTTCGAGGCCAAGAGACCCAGTACTTC.